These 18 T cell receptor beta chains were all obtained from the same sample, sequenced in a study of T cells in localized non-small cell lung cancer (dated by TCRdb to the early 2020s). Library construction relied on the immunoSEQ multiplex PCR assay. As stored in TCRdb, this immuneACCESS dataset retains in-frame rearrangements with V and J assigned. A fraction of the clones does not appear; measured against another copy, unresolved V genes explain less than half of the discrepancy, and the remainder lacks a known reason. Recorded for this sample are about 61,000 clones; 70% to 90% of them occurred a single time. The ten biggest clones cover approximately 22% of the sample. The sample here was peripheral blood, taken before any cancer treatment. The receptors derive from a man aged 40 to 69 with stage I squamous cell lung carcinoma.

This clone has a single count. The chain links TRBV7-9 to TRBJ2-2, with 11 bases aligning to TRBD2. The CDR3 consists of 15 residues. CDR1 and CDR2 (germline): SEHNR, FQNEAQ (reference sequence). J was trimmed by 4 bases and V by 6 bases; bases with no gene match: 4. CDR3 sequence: CASSSLAGVTGELFF. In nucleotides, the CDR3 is TGTGCCAGCAGTTCACTAGCGGGAGTCACCGGGGAGCTGTTTTTT. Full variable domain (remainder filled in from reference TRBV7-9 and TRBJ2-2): DTGVSQNPRHKITKRGQNVTFRCDPISEHNRLYWYRQTLGQGPEFLTYFQNEAQLEKSRLLSDRFSAERPKGSFSTLEIQRTEQGDSAMYLCASSSLAGVTGELFFGEGSRLTVL.

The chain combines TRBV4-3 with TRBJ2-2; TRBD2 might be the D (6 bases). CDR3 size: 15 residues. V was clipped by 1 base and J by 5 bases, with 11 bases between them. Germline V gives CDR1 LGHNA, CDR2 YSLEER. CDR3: CASSQVGGGTGELFF. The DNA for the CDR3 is TGCGCCAGCAGCCAAGTTGGGGGAGGAACCGGGGAGCTGTTTTTT.

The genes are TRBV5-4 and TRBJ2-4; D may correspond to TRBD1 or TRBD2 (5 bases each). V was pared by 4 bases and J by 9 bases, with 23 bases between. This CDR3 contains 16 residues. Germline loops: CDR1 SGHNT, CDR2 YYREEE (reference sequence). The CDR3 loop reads CASSRESQGPFAIQYF. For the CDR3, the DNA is TGTGCCAGCAGCCGTGAATCCCAGGGACCCTTTGCCATTCAGTACTTC. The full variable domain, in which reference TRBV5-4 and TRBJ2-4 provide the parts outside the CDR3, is ETGVTQSPTHLIKTRGQQVTLRCSSQSGHNTVSWYQQALGQGPQFIFQYYREEENGRGNFPPRFSGLQFPNYSSELNVNALELDDSALYLCASSRESQGPFAIQYFGAGTRLSVL.

CDR3 nucleotides: TGTGCCAGCACGGGGGACATCAAGAAACTGTTTTTT. Its protein is CASTGDIKKLFF. V and J are TRBV2 and TRBJ1-4, with D maybe TRBD1 (6 bases). Germline CDR1 and CDR2: SNHLY and FYNNEI. The V end was cut by 7 bases, the J end by 11 bases, with 14 bases between. The length of the CDR3 is 12 residues.

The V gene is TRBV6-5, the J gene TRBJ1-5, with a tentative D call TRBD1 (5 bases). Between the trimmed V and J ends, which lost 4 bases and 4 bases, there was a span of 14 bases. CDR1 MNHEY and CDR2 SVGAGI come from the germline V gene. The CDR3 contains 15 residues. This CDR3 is CASSFGGRENQPQHF. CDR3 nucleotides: TGTGCCAGCAGTTTTGGGGGACGGGAGAATCAGCCCCAGCATTTT.

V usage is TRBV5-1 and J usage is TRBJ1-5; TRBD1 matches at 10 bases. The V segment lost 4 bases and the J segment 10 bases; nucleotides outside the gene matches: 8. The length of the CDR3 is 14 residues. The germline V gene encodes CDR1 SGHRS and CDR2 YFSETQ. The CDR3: CASSPDLTGGPQHF. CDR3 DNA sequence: TGCGCCAGCAGCCCAGATTTGACAGGGGGCCCCCAGCATTTT.

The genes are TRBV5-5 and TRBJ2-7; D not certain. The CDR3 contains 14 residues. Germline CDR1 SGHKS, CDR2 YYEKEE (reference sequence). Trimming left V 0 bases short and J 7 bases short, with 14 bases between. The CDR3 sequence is CASSLGGVLGEQYF. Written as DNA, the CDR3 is TGTGCCAGCAGCTTGGGAGGAGTCCTGGGTGAGCAGTACTTC.

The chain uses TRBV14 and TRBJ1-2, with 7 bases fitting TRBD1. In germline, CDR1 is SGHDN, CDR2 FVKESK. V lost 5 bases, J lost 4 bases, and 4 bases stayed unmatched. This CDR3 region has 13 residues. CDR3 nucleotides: TGTGCCAGCAGCGCAGGGACAGCCTATGGCTACACCTTC. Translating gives CASSAGTAYGYTF.

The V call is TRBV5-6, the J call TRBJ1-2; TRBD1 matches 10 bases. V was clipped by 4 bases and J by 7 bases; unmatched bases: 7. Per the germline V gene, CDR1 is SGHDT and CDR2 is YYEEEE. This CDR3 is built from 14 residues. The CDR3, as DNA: TGTGCCAGCAGCCTCCGGGACAGGGGAATTGGCTACACCTTC. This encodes CASSLRDRGIGYTF. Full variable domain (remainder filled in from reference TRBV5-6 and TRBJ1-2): DAGVTQSPTHLIKTRGQQVTLRCSPKSGHDTVSWYQQALGQGPQFIFQYYEEEERQRGNFPDRFSGHQFPNYSSELNVNALLLGDSALYLCASSLRDRGIGYTFGSGTRLTVV.

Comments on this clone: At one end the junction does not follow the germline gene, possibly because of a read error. The CDR3 sequence: CASSVGRADTQYF. The CDR3 coding sequence is TGTGCTAGCAGCGTTGGTCGGGCAGATACGCAGTATTTT. V gene TRBV7-7 combines with J gene TRBJ2-3; no clear D. The V gene's germline CDR1 is SSHAT and CDR2 FNYEAQ (reference sequence). This CDR3 is built from 13 residues.

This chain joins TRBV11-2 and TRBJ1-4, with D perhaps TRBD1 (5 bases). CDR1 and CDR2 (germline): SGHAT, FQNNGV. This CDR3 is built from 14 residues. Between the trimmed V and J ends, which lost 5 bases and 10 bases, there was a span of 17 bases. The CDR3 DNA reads TGTGCCAGCAGCGGAATACGAGACAGTACAAAACTGTTTTTT. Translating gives CASSGIRDSTKLFF.

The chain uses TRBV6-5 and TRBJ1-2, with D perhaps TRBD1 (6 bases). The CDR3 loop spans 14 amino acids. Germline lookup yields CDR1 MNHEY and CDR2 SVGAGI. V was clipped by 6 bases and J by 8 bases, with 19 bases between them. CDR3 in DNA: TGTGCCAGCAGCCGGACCGCAGGGGAACGCGGCTACACCTTC. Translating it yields CASSRTAGERGYTF.

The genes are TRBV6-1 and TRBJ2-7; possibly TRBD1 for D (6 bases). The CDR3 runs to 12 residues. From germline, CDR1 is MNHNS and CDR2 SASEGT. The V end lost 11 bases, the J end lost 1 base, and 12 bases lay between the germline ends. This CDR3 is CAVRDTSYEQYF. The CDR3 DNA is TGTGCCGTAAGGGACACATCCTACGAGCAGTACTTC.

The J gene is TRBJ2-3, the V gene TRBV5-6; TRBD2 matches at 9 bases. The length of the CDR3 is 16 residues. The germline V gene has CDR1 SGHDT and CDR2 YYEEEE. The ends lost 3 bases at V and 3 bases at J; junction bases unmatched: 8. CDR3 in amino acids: CASSSTGTSRTDTQYF. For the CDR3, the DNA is TGTGCCAGCAGCTCTACCGGGACTAGCAGGACAGATACGCAGTATTTT.

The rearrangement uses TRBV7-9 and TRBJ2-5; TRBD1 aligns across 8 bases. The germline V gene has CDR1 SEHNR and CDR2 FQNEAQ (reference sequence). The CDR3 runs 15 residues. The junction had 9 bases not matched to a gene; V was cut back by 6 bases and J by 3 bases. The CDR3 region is CASSFSGQAEETQYF. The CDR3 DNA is TGTGCCAGCAGTTTCTCGGGACAGGCAGAAGAGACCCAGTACTTC.

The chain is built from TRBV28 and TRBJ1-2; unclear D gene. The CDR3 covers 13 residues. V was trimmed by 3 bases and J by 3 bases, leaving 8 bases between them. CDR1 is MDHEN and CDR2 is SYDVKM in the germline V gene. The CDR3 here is CASSLSDYYGYTF. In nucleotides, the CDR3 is TGTGCCAGCAGTTTGAGTGACTACTATGGCTACACCTTC.

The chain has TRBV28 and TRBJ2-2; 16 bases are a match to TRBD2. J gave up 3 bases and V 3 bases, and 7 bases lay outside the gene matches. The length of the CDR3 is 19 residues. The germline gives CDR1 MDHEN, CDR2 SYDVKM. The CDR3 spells CASSLPGLAGGPDTGELFF. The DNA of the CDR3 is TGTGCCAGCAGTTTGCCGGGACTAGCGGGAGGGCCGGACACCGGGGAGCTGTTTTTT.

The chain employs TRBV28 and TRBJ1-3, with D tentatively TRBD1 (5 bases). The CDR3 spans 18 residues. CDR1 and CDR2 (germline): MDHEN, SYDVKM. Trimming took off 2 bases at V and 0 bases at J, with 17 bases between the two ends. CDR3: CASSLALSGTGSGNTIYF. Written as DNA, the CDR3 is TGTGCCAGCAGTTTAGCCTTGTCCGGGACCGGCTCTGGAAACACCATATATTTT.